Listed below are T cell receptor beta chains from one sample, sequenced in a study of T-cell reconstitution after alpha-beta-depleted transplantation in children. TCRdb ran MiXCR on the PCR reads and lists one entry per CDR3 protein. The sample lists about 290,000 distinct CDR3 sequences; approximately 7.3% were seen once. Here the sequenced sample was peripheral blood, taken 360 days after TCRalphabeta/CD19-depleted stem cell transplant. The receptor set was obtained from a female patient aged 2-9 years who had a stem cell transplant for Fanconi anemia, so the T cells may come from the graft donor. The CDR3 runs from the conserved cysteine through the conserved F or W. A D gene is named only where the DNA matches it firmly. Expanded clones are given a class, and other clones once, few, many or no size at all.

>TRBJ2-1|TRBV29-1|.|many
TGCAGCGTTGAAGAGGGGTGGGCTTACAATGAGCAGTTCTTC
CSVEEGWAYNEQFF
>TRBJ1-1|TRBV11-2|.|.
TGTGCCAGCAGCTTAGTCGGGACGGCGGGGACTGAAGCTTTCTTT
CASSLVGTAGTEAFF
>TRBJ2-1|TRBV29-1|.|many
TGCAGCGTGCGACAGTCTGACAATGAGCAGTTCTTC
CSVRQSDNEQFF
>TRBJ2-4|TRBV20-1|.|many
TGCAGTGCTAGTTTTCTAGCCCGAGCCAAAAACATTCAGTACTTC
CSASFLARAKNIQYF
>TRBJ2-1|TRBV7-3|.|few
TGTGCCAGCAGCTTAGTCGCGGGACTCTCCTACAATGAGCAGTTCTTC
CASSLVAGLSYNEQFF
>TRBJ2-7|TRBV6-1|TRBD1|.
TGTGCCACAACAGGGGATTTATCCTACGAGCAGTACTTC
CATTGDLSYEQYF
>TRBJ1-1|TRBV3-1|.|few
TGTGCCAGCAGCCAAGGCCTCGGGAGGTCCGAAGCTTTCTTT
CASSQGLGRSEAFF
>TRBJ1-2|TRBV6-5|.|many
TGTGCCAGCAGCCCAGCAGGGGCCCTTGATGGCTACACCTTC
CASSPAGALDGYTF
>TRBJ2-1|TRBV4-1|TRBD2|many
TGCGCCAGTCAGGCCCTAGCGGGGGCCTACAATGAGCAGTTCTTC
CASQALAGAYNEQFF
>TRBJ2-7|TRBV29-1|.|many
TGCAGCGGCGTGACAGGCAGCTCCTACGAGCAGTACTTC
CSGVTGSSYEQYF
>TRBJ2-1|TRBV28|TRBD1|many
TGTGCCAGCAGTTCCCCCATACAGGGGGCCTACAATGAGCAGTTCTTC
CASSSPIQGAYNEQFF
>TRBJ2-7|TRBV12-3/TRBV12-4|.|many
TGTGCCATACGCCTAGGGAGCTACGAGCAGTACTTC
CAIRLGSYEQYF
>TRBJ2-2|TRBV5-1|TRBD2|many
TGCGCCAGCAGCTTTCACGGCGGGAGCCTTTCCGGGGAGCTGTTTTTT
CASSFHGGSLSGELFF
>TRBJ1-2|TRBV7-2|TRBD1|.
TGTGCCAGACCAGTTCGACAGGGGGCGCATCACTATGGCTACACCTTC
CARPVRQGAHHYGYTF
>TRBJ2-5|TRBV7-7|.|once
TGTGCCAGCAGCCAGGACCCGGTCACAAGCCAGGCCCAGTACTTC
CASSQDPVTSQAQYF
>TRBJ2-3|TRBV2|.|.
TGTGCCAGCAATTGGGTGGGACTGCCCCGCACAGATACGCAGTATTTT
CASNWVGLPRTDTQYF
>TRBJ1-1|TRBV5-1|TRBD1|many
TGCGCCAGCAGCACGACAGGGGTAAGGACTGAAGCTTTCTTT
CASSTTGVRTEAFF
>TRBJ1-2|TRBV28|TRBD1|.
TGTGCCAGCAGTTTCCCGGGACAGGTTCGAGGCTACACCTTC
CASSFPGQVRGYTF
>TRBJ2-1|TRBV6-1|.|many
TGTGCCAGCAGTAAATCCATGGGGGGTCCCCTTCCCTACAATGAGCAGTTCTTC
CASSKSMGGPLPYNEQFF
>TRBJ1-2|TRBV30|.|.
TGTGCCTGGAGAATGTCAGCTAACTATGGCTACACCTTC
CAWRMSANYGYTF
>TRBJ1-3|TRBV11-2|TRBD1|.
TGTGCCAGCAGCTCGCAATTGGGACAGGGTCGGTTCCCCGGAAACACCATATATTTT
CASSSQLGQGRFPGNTIYF